This T cell receptor (beta chain) derives from a study of spatial heterogeneity in lung cancer. The time point denotes: sample taken at primary tumor resection. Unsorted whole RNA from tumor, nontumor lung or frozen PBMC underwent sequencing. Trimming took 2 bases from V and 5 from J, leaving 12 bases between them. The V gene's germline CDR1 is MNHNY and CDR2 SVGAGI (reference sequence). The CDR3 is 14 amino acids. Via MiXCR, TCRdb re-called the 5' RACE reads, giving one row per CDR3 protein. Of over 13,000 distinct CDR3 sequences listed, roughly 4% are singletons. This clonotype came up many times. The library was prepared for alpha chains; this beta chain is a stray read, so its frequency means little.

Sample: normal lung tissue next to the tumor, taken at surgery. The J gene is TRBJ1-1, the V gene TRBV6-6; D perhaps matches TRBD1 (5 bases). The TCR sequence derives from a male donor with early-stage non-small cell lung cancer. Written as DNA, the CDR3 is TGTGCCAGCAGTTACGCTGGGTGGGGGACTGAAGCTTTCTTT. Its protein product is CASSYAGWGTEAFF.